This T cell receptor (beta chain) originates from a study of cytomegalovirus exposure and HLA in healthy donors. The trim removed 3 bases at V and 5 bases at J, leaving 6 bases unmatched. Germline V CDR1 and CDR2: LNHDA, SQIVND (reference sequence). The CDR3 spans 14 residues. This PCR relied on a set of 60 Vbeta primers and 13 Jbeta primers. The assay was immunoSEQ multiplex PCR, and TCRdb's table has in-frame clones only and misses some. The sample contains about 140,000 clones, 55% to 75% of which appear only once. Points on this clone: The target antigen is unknown.

Study-wide points: The authors excluded some V segments, including TRBV6-2 and TRBV6-3, as indistinguishable. Apart from CMV serostatus, no immune exposure information was available. Clonal expansion, a later analysis showed, was greater in HLA-associated TCR beta chains than in equally common others. The authors assumed roughly uniform sequencing depth across donors for presence/absence analyses.

This receptor was obtained from a middle-aged man in good health and CMV-seropositive. The chain joins TRBV19 to TRBJ1-1, with 7 nucleotides matching TRBD1. Material: PBMCs. As DNA, the CDR3 is TGTGCCAGTAGTATTGGGGACAGTCGAACTGAAGCTTTCTTT. This gives the protein CASSIGDSRTEAFF.